This T cell receptor (beta chain) was recovered during a study of PD-1 blockade in classical Hodgkin lymphoma (dated by TCRdb to about 2020). Regarding the research as a whole: Nivolumab dosing was 3 mg/kg intravenously every 2 weeks, continuing until either disease progression or unacceptable toxicity. To define a peripheral blood immune signature of response to PD-1 blockade in classical Hodgkin lymphoma, the study combined TCR beta sequencing with CyTOF.

From V the trimming removes 5 bases and from J it removes 7 bases, while the gene matches leave 7 bases of the junction unaccounted for. The CDR3 numbers 14 residues from cysteine through phenylalanine. Only CDR3 DNA remains: 42 bases, in frame from the first base. CDR1 and CDR2, looked up from the germline V gene, are SGHTA and FQGNSA. The time point label on this specimen signifies: cycle 1 day 1 (C1D1), immediately before nivolumab initiation. Every trial patient had relapsed after autologous stem cell transplantation, and cohorts A, B and C differed in prior brentuximab vedotin exposure. The trial cohort comprised 56 patients with relapsed/refractory classical Hodgkin lymphoma whose best overall responses were complete response, partial response or progressive disease. Single-agent nivolumab was administered to trial patients in the multi-cohort phase II CheckMate 205 trial. An independent review committee assessed best overall response by applying the 2007 International Working Group response criteria. PBMCs from the trial were collected at three points: immediately before nivolumab initiation (C1D1), and during therapy at cycle 2 day 1 and cycle 4 day 1. Peripheral blood was collected in 8 mL Vacutainer Cell Preparation Tubes, from which PBMCs were isolated by centrifugation and then cryopreserved.

Genomic DNA was extracted with the Qiagen DNeasy kit from unsorted PBMCs and from negatively selected CD4+ and CD8+ fractions. Using primers that anneal to V and J segments, immunoSEQ multiplex PCR amplified the TCR beta CDR3 regions. Amplification bias was minimized using a synthetic immune receptor repertoire, and residual bias was removed computationally after sequencing. Processing in the source paper ran as follows. Custom Python scripts were used to quantify repertoire diversity as the Shannon entropy index. Unsorted, CD4+ and CD8+ repertoires were analyzed separately, except in combined analyses where CD4+ and CD8+ sequences were merged in silico. Clonal expansion was defined as a frequency increase of at least 2-fold after treatment compared with C1D1, and clones undetected at baseline were assigned a pseudocount of 0.5. Singleton clones were defined as clones with 0 or 1 copy at C1D1, and non-singleton clones were defined as clones with 2 or more copies. By matching protein sequences in sorted samples from the same patient, clones expanded in unsorted samples were annotated as CD4+, CD8+ or unknown. Diversity changes from C1D1 to C4D1 were tested in paired samples using Wilcoxon tests. The source is immuneACCESS, and TCRdb retained only in-frame sequences with V and J called. Part of the clones is not carried over; for the studies checked, unresolved V genes explain less than half of this, and the remainder is unexplained. V and J calls and clone size come straight from that table; D and trimming were deduced from the DNA. A total of about 46,000 clones appear in this sample, around 66% of them only once. The ten largest account for approximately 11% of the sample.

Comments on this clone: Its antigen is currently not known. One base away there is no much larger clone; base qualities are not given.

Findings and caveats that apply to the study as a whole: Trial patients with a complete response had baseline diversity similar to that of newly diagnosed patients, while partial responders and progressors had significantly lower diversity. Diversity was lower in patients who began nivolumab less than 1 year after ASCT, so these patients were left out of later analyses to avoid confounding by immune reconstitution. Baseline TCR diversity was reported to be lower in newly diagnosed patients than in healthy donors and to be lower still in relapsed/refractory patients. The study covered only a single clinical trial cohort, and the causes of the repertoire differences, possibly disease activity or prior therapy, were still not defined. A significant rise by C4D1 was seen in CD4+ but not CD8+ TCR diversity (p=0.0027 vs p=0.16), with the rise being most apparent in complete responders (p=0.02).

This receptor was obtained from a human donor with classical Hodgkin lymphoma. The specimen comprised peripheral blood mononuclear cells (PBMCs), sampled at baseline. The sequence is built from TRBV7-2 and TRBJ1-2; a stretch of 10 junction bases matches TRBD1. DNA sequence: TGTGCCAGCAGCCTCGGGACAGGGGTTTTTGGCTACACCTTC. This codes for CASSLGTGVFGYTF.